The rows below give T cell receptor beta chains drawn from one sample of a study of regulatory T cells in long-lasting Graves disease. TCRdb re-analysed the multiplex PCR reads in MiXCR, keeping a single row per CDR3 protein. The data contain some 430,000 distinct CDR3 sequences, 20% to 25% of them singletons. The specimen was peripheral blood mononuclear cells (PBMCs), collected when the disease was refractory, from a patient treated with antithyroid drugs. All receptors come from a female donor with Graves disease. Each CDR3 is given with its conserved first and last residue. D genes are given only for firm matches. Clone size appears in some rows only: once, few, many, or a class for an expanded clone.

CDR3 protein: CASSSGVFQETQYF
CDR3 DNA: TGTGCCAGCAGCTCTGGGGTATTCCAAGAGACCCAGTACTTC
clone size: NA
D gene: NA
J gene: TRBJ2-5
V gene: TRBV5-8

CDR3 protein: CASSLWGGNGYTF
CDR3 DNA: TGTGCCAGCAGTTTATGGGGGGGTAACGGCTACACCTTC
clone size: many
D gene: NA
J gene: TRBJ1-2
V gene: TRBV7-3

CDR3 protein: CASSYRDSYTGELFF
CDR3 DNA: TGTGCCAGCAGCTACCGGGACAGCTACACCGGGGAGCTGTTTTTT
clone size: many
D gene: TRBD1
J gene: TRBJ2-2
V gene: TRBV11-2

CDR3 protein: CASSPEGRAQETQYF
CDR3 DNA: TGTGCCAGCAGCCCCGAAGGTAGAGCACAAGAGACCCAGTACTTC
clone size: many
D gene: NA
J gene: TRBJ2-5
V gene: TRBV7-8

CDR3 protein: CASSVSLAESGESGNTIYF
CDR3 DNA: TGTGCCAGCAGCGTTAGCCTGGCCGAGTCAGGGGAGTCTGGAAACACCATATATTTT
clone size: NA
D gene: NA
J gene: TRBJ1-3
V gene: TRBV9

CDR3 protein: CSARAGVNQPQHF
CDR3 DNA: TGCAGTGCGCGAGCAGGGGTAAATCAGCCCCAGCATTTT
clone size: NA
D gene: NA
J gene: TRBJ1-5
V gene: TRBV20-1

CDR3 protein: CASSTGAAEAFF
CDR3 DNA: TGTGCCAGCAGCACGGGGGCCGCTGAAGCTTTCTTT
clone size: many
D gene: NA
J gene: TRBJ1-1
V gene: TRBV12-3/TRBV12-4

CDR3 protein: CASSHLQGNEQYF
CDR3 DNA: TGTGCCAGCAGTCATCTTCAAGGGAACGAGCAGTACTTC
clone size: many
D gene: NA
J gene: TRBJ2-7
V gene: TRBV28

CDR3 protein: CASSLLGQFYGYTF
CDR3 DNA: TGTGCCAGCAGCTTACTCGGACAGTTCTATGGCTACACCTTC
clone size: many
D gene: NA
J gene: TRBJ1-2
V gene: TRBV6-2/TRBV6-3

CDR3 protein: CSAGNQNTEAFF
CDR3 DNA: TGCAGCGCTGGGAACCAAAACACTGAAGCTTTCTTT
clone size: NA
D gene: NA
J gene: TRBJ1-1
V gene: TRBV29-1

CDR3 protein: CASSRRSLEDEAFF
CDR3 DNA: TGTGCCAGCAGCAGGCGCTCCCTCGAGGATGAAGCTTTCTTT
clone size: few
D gene: NA
J gene: TRBJ1-1
V gene: TRBV5-6

CDR3 protein: CASSLPLGRTNTGELFF
CDR3 DNA: TGTGCCAGCAGTCTACCCCTTGGGCGGACTAACACCGGGGAGCTGTTTTTT
clone size: NA
D gene: NA
J gene: TRBJ2-2
V gene: TRBV28

CDR3 protein: CASSPGGSSGANVLTF
CDR3 DNA: TGTGCCAGCAGCCCAGGGGGGAGCTCTGGGGCCAACGTCCTGACTTTC
clone size: many
D gene: NA
J gene: TRBJ2-6
V gene: TRBV28

CDR3 protein: CATAEKVSNQPQHF
CDR3 DNA: TGTGCCACCGCTGAAAAGGTGAGCAATCAGCCCCAGCATTTT
clone size: NA
D gene: NA
J gene: TRBJ1-5
V gene: TRBV24-1

CDR3 protein: CAWSGGPGPQHF
CDR3 DNA: TGTGCCTGGAGCGGGGGACCGGGACCCCAGCATTTT
clone size: NA
D gene: NA
J gene: TRBJ1-5
V gene: TRBV30

CDR3 protein: CASSQQGLVGPLHF
CDR3 DNA: TGTGCCAGCTCTCAGCAAGGTCTGGTCGGGCCCCTCCACTTT
clone size: NA
D gene: NA
J gene: TRBJ1-6
V gene: TRBV6-2/TRBV6-3

CDR3 protein: CASSPDRVVGETQYF
CDR3 DNA: TGTGCCAGCAGCCCGGACAGGGTGGTTGGGGAGACCCAGTACTTC
clone size: few
D gene: TRBD1
J gene: TRBJ2-5
V gene: TRBV5-4

CDR3 protein: CASSPSTGGGYEQYF
CDR3 DNA: TGTGCCAGCAGCCCCTCAACAGGGGGGGGATACGAGCAGTACTTC
clone size: many
D gene: NA
J gene: TRBJ2-7
V gene: TRBV7-8

CDR3 protein: CASSRDRGPGNTIYF
CDR3 DNA: TGTGCCAGCAGCCGCGACAGGGGGCCGGGAAACACCATATATTTT
clone size: few
D gene: TRBD1
J gene: TRBJ1-3
V gene: TRBV3-1

CDR3 protein: CASSLRGAHQPQHF
CDR3 DNA: TGTGCCAGCAGTTTAAGGGGAGCCCATCAGCCCCAGCATTTT
clone size: many
D gene: NA
J gene: TRBJ1-5
V gene: TRBV12-3/TRBV12-4

CDR3 protein: CASTPDRAGQPQHF
CDR3 DNA: TGTGCCAGTACCCCCGACAGGGCGGGTCAGCCCCAGCATTTT
clone size: few
D gene: TRBD1
J gene: TRBJ1-5
V gene: TRBV19

CDR3 protein: CASSQTSRSQETQYF
CDR3 DNA: TGTGCCAGCAGCCAAACCTCAAGGTCCCAAGAGACCCAGTACTTC
clone size: few
D gene: NA
J gene: TRBJ2-5
V gene: TRBV14

CDR3 protein: CASARGVESTEAFF
CDR3 DNA: TGTGCCAGCGCCCGTGGCGTGGAGAGCACTGAAGCTTTCTTT
clone size: few
D gene: NA
J gene: TRBJ1-1
V gene: TRBV6-4

CDR3 protein: CASSFGRGRGNTEAFF
CDR3 DNA: TGTGCCAGCAGTTTCGGCAGGGGGCGGGGGAACACTGAAGCTTTCTTT
clone size: NA
D gene: TRBD1
J gene: TRBJ1-1
V gene: TRBV27

CDR3 protein: CASSIGGYSYEQHF
CDR3 DNA: TGTGCCAGTAGTATAGGAGGCTACTCCTACGAGCAGCACTTC
clone size: NA
D gene: NA
J gene: TRBJ2-7
V gene: TRBV19

CDR3 protein: CASSLSPDRGIRGYTF
CDR3 DNA: TGTGCCAGCAGCTTATCCCCGGACAGGGGAATCCGGGGCTACACCTTC
clone size: many
D gene: TRBD1
J gene: TRBJ1-2
V gene: TRBV7-3

CDR3 protein: CASSSRDSIYEQYF
CDR3 DNA: TGTGCCAGCAGCTCCCGGGACAGCATCTACGAGCAGTACTTC
clone size: many
D gene: TRBD1
J gene: TRBJ2-7
V gene: TRBV13

CDR3 protein: CATGTGSTEAFF
CDR3 DNA: TGTGCCACAGGGACAGGGAGCACTGAAGCTTTCTTT
clone size: few
D gene: TRBD1
J gene: TRBJ1-1
V gene: TRBV10-3

CDR3 protein: CASSLSQGDSGANVLTF
CDR3 DNA: TGTGCCAGCAGCCTTTCACAGGGGGACTCTGGGGCCAACGTCCTGACTTTC
clone size: many
D gene: TRBD1
J gene: TRBJ2-6
V gene: TRBV9

CDR3 protein: CASSVERADTQYF
CDR3 DNA: TGTGCTAGCAGCGTAGAGAGAGCAGATACGCAGTATTTT
clone size: NA
D gene: NA
J gene: TRBJ2-3
V gene: TRBV7-7

CDR3 protein: CSAKGQGGAFF
CDR3 DNA: TGCAGTGCAAAAGGACAGGGAGGAGCTTTCTTT
clone size: many
D gene: TRBD1
J gene: TRBJ1-1
V gene: TRBV20-1

CDR3 protein: CASSLVPGDSYEQYF
CDR3 DNA: TGTGCCAGCAGCTTAGTTCCGGGGGACTCCTACGAGCAGTACTTC
clone size: many
D gene: NA
J gene: TRBJ2-7
V gene: TRBV7-2

CDR3 protein: CASSLSPLLDEQYF
CDR3 DNA: TGTGCCAGCAGTTTATCGCCCCTCCTCGACGAGCAGTACTTC
clone size: NA
D gene: NA
J gene: TRBJ2-7
V gene: TRBV12-3/TRBV12-4

CDR3 protein: CSARDGEGRNTGELFF
CDR3 DNA: TGCAGTGCTAGAGATGGAGAGGGCCGAAACACCGGGGAGCTGTTTTTT
clone size: few
D gene: NA
J gene: TRBJ2-2
V gene: TRBV20-1

CDR3 protein: CASSSAGGREQYF
CDR3 DNA: TGTGCCAGCAGCTCGGCCGGGGGGCGCGAGCAGTACTTC
clone size: NA
D gene: NA
J gene: TRBJ2-7
V gene: TRBV5-4

CDR3 protein: CASGLVLGGAYEQYF
CDR3 DNA: TGTGCTAGTGGTTTGGTACTTGGCGGGGCCTACGAGCAGTACTTC
clone size: NA
D gene: NA
J gene: TRBJ2-7
V gene: TRBV12-5

CDR3 protein: CASKTTELFF
CDR3 DNA: TGTGCCAGTAAGACCACGGAGCTGTTTTTT
clone size: NA
D gene: NA
J gene: TRBJ2-2
V gene: TRBV19

CDR3 protein: CAISDLQGGNQPQHF
CDR3 DNA: TGTGCCATCAGTGATTTACAGGGAGGCAATCAGCCCCAGCATTTT
clone size: many
D gene: NA
J gene: TRBJ1-5
V gene: TRBV10-3

CDR3 protein: CAISDRGGSNQPQHF
CDR3 DNA: TGTGCCATCAGTGACAGGGGAGGGTCAAATCAGCCCCAGCATTTT
clone size: NA
D gene: NA
J gene: TRBJ1-5
V gene: TRBV10-3

CDR3 protein: CASSLAGTSGGHACEQYF
CDR3 DNA: TGTGCCAGCAGCTTAGCCGGGACTAGCGGGGGCCATGCCTGCGAGCAGTACTTC
clone size: NA
D gene: TRBD2
J gene: TRBJ2-7
V gene: TRBV11-2

CDR3 protein: CAISQTQDRGVAQPQHF
CDR3 DNA: TGTGCCATCAGTCAGACCCAGGACAGGGGGGTCGCTCAGCCCCAGCATTTT
clone size: NA
D gene: TRBD1
J gene: TRBJ1-5
V gene: TRBV10-3

CDR3 protein: CASRPTIDRGRSETQYF
CDR3 DNA: TGTGCCAGCCGCCCAACAATAGACAGGGGGCGATCGGAGACCCAGTACTTC
clone size: few
D gene: TRBD1
J gene: TRBJ2-5
V gene: TRBV28

CDR3 protein: CASSSPAAGGRARTAQYF
CDR3 DNA: TGTGCCAGCAGTTCCCCGGCGGCAGGCGGGAGGGCCCGGACGGCGCAGTACTTC
clone size: NA
D gene: TRBD2
J gene: TRBJ2-7
V gene: TRBV6-2/TRBV6-3

CDR3 protein: CASGLAGRSYEQYF
CDR3 DNA: TGTGCCAGTGGGTTAGCGGGAAGATCCTACGAGCAGTACTTC
clone size: many
D gene: TRBD2
J gene: TRBJ2-7
V gene: TRBV19

CDR3 protein: CSVEAPRSPTPDTQYF
CDR3 DNA: TGCAGCGTTGAAGCTCCACGCTCTCCCACCCCAGATACGCAGTATTTT
clone size: NA
D gene: NA
J gene: TRBJ2-3
V gene: TRBV29-1

CDR3 protein: CASSQAPVPSNEKLFF
CDR3 DNA: TGCGCCAGCAGCCAAGCCCCGGTCCCCTCTAATGAAAAACTGTTTTTT
clone size: NA
D gene: NA
J gene: TRBJ1-4
V gene: TRBV4-3

CDR3 protein: CASSLVPPGKSNQPQHF
CDR3 DNA: TGTGCCAGCAGCTTAGTTCCTCCGGGAAAAAGCAATCAGCCCCAGCATTTT
clone size: NA
D gene: NA
J gene: TRBJ1-5
V gene: TRBV7-9

CDR3 protein: CASSLSPDATYEQYF
CDR3 DNA: TGTGCCAGCAGTTTATCCCCGGACGCTACCTACGAGCAGTACTTC
clone size: few
D gene: NA
J gene: TRBJ2-7
V gene: TRBV28

CDR3 protein: CASSLDGGTEQYF
CDR3 DNA: TGTGCCAGCAGCTTAGATGGGGGAACCGAGCAGTACTTC
clone size: NA
D gene: NA
J gene: TRBJ2-7
V gene: TRBV7-9

CDR3 protein: CSASFGLGELFF
CDR3 DNA: TGCAGTGCTAGTTTTGGTTTAGGGGAGCTGTTTTTT
clone size: NA
D gene: NA
J gene: TRBJ2-2
V gene: TRBV20-1

CDR3 protein: CASSVAVGYQETQYF
CDR3 DNA: TGTGCCAGCAGCGTAGCTGTGGGTTACCAAGAGACCCAGTACTTC
clone size: many
D gene: NA
J gene: TRBJ2-5
V gene: TRBV9

CDR3 protein: CSVRDRAYEQYF
CDR3 DNA: TGCAGCGTCCGGGACAGAGCCTACGAGCAGTACTTC
clone size: NA
D gene: TRBD1
J gene: TRBJ2-7
V gene: TRBV29-1

CDR3 protein: CRAGANTEAFF
CDR3 DNA: TGCCGGGCAGGGGCGAACACTGAAGCTTTCTTT
clone size: many
D gene: NA
J gene: TRBJ1-1
V gene: TRBV28